The rows below give T cell receptor beta chains drawn from one sample of a study of shared clonotypes between healthy human individuals. TCRdb's table, derived via immunoSEQ multiplex PCR, lists solely in-frame clones and lacks some. Of around 700,000 clones in the sample, about three quarters were seen once. Source material: memory CD4+ T cells sorted from blood. These receptors all come from a woman younger than 45 in good health. Both conserved end residues are part of each CDR3. D genes are given only for firm matches. A clone size is listed for some rows: how often the clone was seen (once, few, many), or a class if it is expanded.

TRBJ2-1	.	TRBV28	.	CASRSRARGQFF	TGTGCCAGCAGATCAAGGGCTAGGGGGCAGTTCTTC
TRBJ1-1	.	TRBV29-1	.	CSVETLGQKNTEAFF	TGCAGCGTTGAGACTCTCGGACAGAAGAACACTGAAGCTTTCTTT
TRBJ2-5	TRBD1	TRBV28	.	CASSFPGQGSYQETQYF	TGTGCCAGCAGTTTCCCCGGACAGGGCTCGTACCAAGAGACCCAGTACTTC
TRBJ2-1	TRBD2	TRBV7-8	.	CASSPPGLAGGGEQFF	TGTGCCAGCAGCCCTCCCGGACTAGCGGGAGGAGGAGAGCAGTTCTTC
TRBJ2-2	.	TRBV5-1	.	CASSYELVGTGELFF	TGCGCCAGCAGCTACGAGTTAGTTGGCACCGGGGAGCTGTTTTTT
TRBJ1-1	TRBD1	TRBV15	.	CATSRGGTGLMNTEAFF	TGTGCCACCAGCAGAGGGGGGACAGGGTTGATGAACACTGAAGCTTTCTTT
TRBJ2-5	TRBD1	TRBV4-1	once	CASSQEGRGPETQYF	TGCGCCAGCAGCCAAGAGGGCAGGGGGCCTGAGACCCAGTACTTC
TRBJ1-1	TRBD1	TRBV6-5	.	CASYRDRNTEAFF	TGTGCCAGCTACCGGGACAGGAACACTGAAGCTTTCTTT
TRBJ1-2	TRBD1	TRBV10-2	.	CASSDRQGKNYGYTF	TGCGCCAGCAGTGATCGACAGGGGAAAAACTATGGCTACACCTTC
TRBJ1-1	.	TRBV29-1	.	CSVRRGRGVKEAFF	TGCAGCGTTCGTAGAGGTCGGGGGGTCAAAGAAGCTTTCTTT
TRBJ2-7	.	TRBV27	.	CASSLGSYEQYF	TGTGCCAGCAGTTTAGGCTCCTACGAGCAGTACTTC
TRBJ2-3	.	TRBV29-1	.	CSVDGVSTDTQYF	TGCAGCGTTGACGGCGTTAGCACAGATACGCAGTATTTT
TRBJ2-2	.	TRBV11-2	.	CASSSRPRDGFNTGELFF	TGTGCCAGCAGCTCACGGCCGAGGGACGGCTTTAACACCGGGGAGCTGTTTTTT
TRBJ2-2	.	TRBV15	.	CATSRYKVGELFF	TGTGCCACCAGCAGATACAAGGTTGGGGAGCTGTTTTTT
TRBJ2-6	.	TRBV2	.	CASSGDVLSSGANVLTF	TGTGCCAGCAGTGGAGACGTCCTGAGCTCTGGGGCCAACGTCCTGACTTTC
TRBJ2-1	.	TRBV15	.	CATRQPGMRGSPNEQFF	TGTGCCACCAGACAACCAGGTATGCGGGGCTCCCCGAATGAGCAGTTCTTC
TRBJ2-5	TRBD2	TRBV10-3	.	CAIRAGTSGSKETQYF	TGTGCCATCAGGGCCGGGACTAGCGGGAGTAAAGAGACCCAGTACTTC
TRBJ2-2	TRBD2	TRBV5-4	.	CASSLGLAGDVPTGELFF	TGTGCCAGCAGCTTGGGACTAGCGGGAGATGTCCCCACCGGGGAGCTGTTTTTT
TRBJ1-4	.	TRBV4-1	.	CASSQDGPPVKLFF	TGCGCCAGCAGCCAAGATGGGCCGCCCGTGAAACTGTTTTTT
TRBJ1-5	.	TRBV2	.	CASSKEGGVNQPQHF	TGTGCCAGCAGTAAAGAAGGGGGTGTCAATCAGCCCCAGCATTTT
TRBJ2-7	.	TRBV12-2	.	CASRPRTCSEQYF	TGTGCAAGTCGCCCCCGGACCTGCTCCGAGCAGTACTTC
TRBJ2-2	.	TRBV30	.	CAWSVQGGSSGELFF	TGTGCCTGGAGTGTACAAGGCGGGTCTTCCGGGGAGCTGTTTTTT
TRBJ2-7	.	TRBV19	.	CASSIRGTYEQYF	TGTGCCAGTAGTATAAGGGGAACCTACGAGCAGTACTTC
TRBJ1-1	.	TRBV5-1	.	CASSPDTSRGTEAFF	TGCGCCAGCAGCCCCGACACATCGAGGGGCACTGAAGCTTTCTTT
TRBJ1-1	TRBD1	TRBV7-9	.	CASSTWTGRTEAFF	TGTGCCAGCAGCACTTGGACAGGGAGGACTGAAGCTTTCTTT
TRBJ1-4	.	TRBV10-1	.	CASSRGQNEKLFF	TGCGCCAGCAGTCGGGGTCAGAATGAAAAACTGTTTTTT
TRBJ2-7	.	TRBV2	.	CASSGDGGPYEQYF	TGTGCCAGCAGTGGGGACGGGGGCCCCTACGAGCAGTACTTC
TRBJ1-2	.	TRBV15	few	CATSRDKQGEGYTF	TGTGCCACCAGCAGAGATAAACAGGGAGAGGGCTACACCTTC
TRBJ2-1	TRBD2	TRBV14	once	CASSGGTSGRVDEQFF	TGTGCCAGCAGCGGTGGGACTAGCGGGAGGGTCGATGAGCAGTTCTTC
TRBJ2-1	TRBD2	TRBV5-1	.	CASSLLAGGYNEQFF	TGCGCCAGCAGCTTGCTAGCGGGAGGGTACAATGAGCAGTTCTTC
TRBJ2-7	.	TRBV5-4	.	CASSPGGAGAREQYF	TGTGCCAGCAGCCCCGGTGGCGCAGGGGCAAGAGAGCAGTACTTC
TRBJ2-1	.	TRBV5-4	.	CASSLDVRVGEQFF	TGTGCCAGCAGCTTGGATGTGAGGGTAGGTGAGCAGTTCTTC
TRBJ2-7	.	TRBV6-5	.	CASRGTGAYEQYF	TGTGCCAGCAGGGGGACTGGCGCCTACGAGCAGTACTTC
TRBJ2-3	.	TRBV21-1	.	CASSKVAGHTDTQYF	TGTGCCAGCAGCAAGGTAGCGGGCCACACAGATACGCAGTATTTT
TRBJ2-1	TRBD2	TRBV6-4	.	CASSDLYGRGYNEQFF	TGTGCCAGCAGTGACCTCTACGGGAGGGGGTACAATGAGCAGTTCTTC
TRBJ2-7	TRBD2	TRBV19	.	CACGTSGSSYEQYF	TGTGCCTGCGGGACTAGCGGGAGTTCCTACGAGCAGTACTTC
TRBJ2-5	TRBD2	TRBV29-1	.	CSANPQGGPGGTQYF	TGCAGCGCTAACCCCCAGGGAGGTCCGGGAGGGACCCAGTACTTC
TRBJ1-2	.	TRBV5-1	.	CASSLGGNSDGYGYTF	TGCGCCAGCAGCTTGGGGGGAAACTCCGACGGCTATGGCTACACCTTC
TRBJ2-1	.	TRBV4-1	.	CASSQLNRSPYNEQFF	TGCGCCAGCAGCCAGCTCAACAGGAGCCCCTACAATGAGCAGTTCTTC
TRBJ2-5	.	TRBV21-1	few	CASSNRVEETQYF	TGTGCCAGCAGCAATCGGGTAGAAGAGACCCAGTACTTC
TRBJ1-1	.	TRBV11-2	.	CASSANQDTEAFF	TGTGCCAGCAGCGCTAACCAGGACACTGAAGCTTTCTTT
TRBJ2-7	TRBD2	TRBV28	.	CASSSVAGGTYEQYF	TGTGCCAGCAGTTCCGTAGCGGGGGGCACTTACGAGCAGTACTTC
TRBJ2-2	.	TRBV9	.	CASSVLGGPDTGELFF	TGTGCCAGCAGCGTATTAGGGGGACCGGACACCGGGGAGCTGTTTTTT